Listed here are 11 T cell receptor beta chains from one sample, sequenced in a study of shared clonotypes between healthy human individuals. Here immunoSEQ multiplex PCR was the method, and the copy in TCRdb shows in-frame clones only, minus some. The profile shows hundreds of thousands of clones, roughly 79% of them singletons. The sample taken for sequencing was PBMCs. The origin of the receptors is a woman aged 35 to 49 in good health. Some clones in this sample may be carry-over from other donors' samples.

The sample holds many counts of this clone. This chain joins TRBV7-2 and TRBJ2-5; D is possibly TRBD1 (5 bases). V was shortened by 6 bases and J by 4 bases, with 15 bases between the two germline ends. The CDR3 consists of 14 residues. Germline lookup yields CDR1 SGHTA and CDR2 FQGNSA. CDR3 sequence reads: CASRARAYSETQYF. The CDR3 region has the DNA TGTGCCAGCAGGGCCAGGGCCTACTCAGAGACCCAGTACTTC. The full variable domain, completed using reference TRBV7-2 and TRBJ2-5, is GAGVSQSPSNKVTEKGKDVELRCDPISGHTALYWYRQSLGQGLEFLIYFQGNSAPDKSGLPSDRFSAERTGGSVSTLTIQRTQQEDSAVYLCASRARAYSETQYFGPGTRLLVL.

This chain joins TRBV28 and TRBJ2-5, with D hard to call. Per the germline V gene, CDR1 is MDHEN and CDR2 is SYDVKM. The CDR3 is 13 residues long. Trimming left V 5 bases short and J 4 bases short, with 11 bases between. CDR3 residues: CASSGEYGETQYF. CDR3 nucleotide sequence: TGTGCCAGCAGTGGGGAATATGGAGAGACCCAGTACTTC.

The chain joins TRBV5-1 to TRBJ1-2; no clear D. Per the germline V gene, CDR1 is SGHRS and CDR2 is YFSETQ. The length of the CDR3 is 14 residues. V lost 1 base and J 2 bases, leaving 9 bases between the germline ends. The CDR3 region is CASSLSAENYGYTF. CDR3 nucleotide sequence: TGCGCCAGCAGCTTGTCGGCGGAAAACTATGGCTACACCTTC.

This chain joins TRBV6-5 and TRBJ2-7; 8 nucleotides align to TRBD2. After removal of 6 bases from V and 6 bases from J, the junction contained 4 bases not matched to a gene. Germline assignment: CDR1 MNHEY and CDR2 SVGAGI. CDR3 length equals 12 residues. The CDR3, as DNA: TGTGCCAGCAGGCGGACTAGCTCCGAGCAGTACTTC. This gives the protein CASRRTSSEQYF.

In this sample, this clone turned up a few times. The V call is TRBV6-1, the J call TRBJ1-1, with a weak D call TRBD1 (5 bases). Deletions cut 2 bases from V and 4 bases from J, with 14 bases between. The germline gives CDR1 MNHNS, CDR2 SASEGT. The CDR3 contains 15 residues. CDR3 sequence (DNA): TGTGCCAGCAGTGAAATTGGGCGGGGGAGCACTGAAGCTTTCTTT. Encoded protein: CASSEIGRGSTEAFF.

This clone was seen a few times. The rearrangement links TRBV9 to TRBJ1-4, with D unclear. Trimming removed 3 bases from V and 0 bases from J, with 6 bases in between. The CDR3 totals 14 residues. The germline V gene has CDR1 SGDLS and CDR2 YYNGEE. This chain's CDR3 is CASSEVSTNEKLFF. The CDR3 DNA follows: TGTGCCAGCAGCGAAGTTTCAACTAATGAAAAACTGTTTTTT. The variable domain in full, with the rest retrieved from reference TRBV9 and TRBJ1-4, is DSGVTQTPKHLITATGQRVTLRCSPRSGDLSVYWYQQSLDQGLQFLIQYYNGEERAKGNILERFSAQQFPDLHSELNLSSLELGDSALYFCASSEVSTNEKLFFGSGTQLSVL.

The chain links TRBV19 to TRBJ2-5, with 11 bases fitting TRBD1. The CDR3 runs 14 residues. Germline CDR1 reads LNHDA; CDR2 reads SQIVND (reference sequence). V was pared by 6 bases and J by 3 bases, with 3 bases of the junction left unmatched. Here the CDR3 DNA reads TGTGCCAGTAGAGGGACAGGGGGAGAAGAGACCCAGTACTTC. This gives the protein CASRGTGGEETQYF. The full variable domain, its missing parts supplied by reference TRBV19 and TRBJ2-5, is DGGITQSPKYLFRKEGQNVTLSCEQNLNHDAMYWYRQDPGQGLRLIYYSQIVNDFQKGDIAEGYSVSREKKESFPLTVTSAQKNPTAFYLCASRGTGGEETQYFGPGTRLLVL.

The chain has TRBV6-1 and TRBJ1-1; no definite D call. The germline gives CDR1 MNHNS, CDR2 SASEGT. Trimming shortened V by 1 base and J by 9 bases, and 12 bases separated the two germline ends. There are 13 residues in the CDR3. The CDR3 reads CASSEVQGLQAFF. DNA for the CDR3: TGTGCCAGCAGTGAAGTTCAAGGACTACAAGCTTTCTTT.

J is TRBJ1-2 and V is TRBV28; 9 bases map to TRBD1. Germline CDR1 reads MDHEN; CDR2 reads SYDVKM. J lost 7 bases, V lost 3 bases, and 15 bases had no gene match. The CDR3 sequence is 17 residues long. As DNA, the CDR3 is TGTGCCAGCAGTTTTATGCGTTTTAGGGGACAGGGTGGTGGCTACACCTTC. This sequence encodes CASSFMRFRGQGGGYTF.

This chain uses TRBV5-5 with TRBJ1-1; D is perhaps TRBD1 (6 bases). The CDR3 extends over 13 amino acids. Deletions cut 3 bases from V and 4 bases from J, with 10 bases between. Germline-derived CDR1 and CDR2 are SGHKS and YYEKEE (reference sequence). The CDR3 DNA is TGTGCCAGCAGCTCGCCAGGGGCCACTGAAGCTTTCTTT. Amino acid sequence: CASSSPGATEAFF.

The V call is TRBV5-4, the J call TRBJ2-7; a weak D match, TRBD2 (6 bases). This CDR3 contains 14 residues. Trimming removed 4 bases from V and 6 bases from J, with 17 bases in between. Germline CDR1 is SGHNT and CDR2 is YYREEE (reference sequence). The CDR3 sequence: CASSGDLGSREQYF. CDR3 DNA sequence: TGTGCCAGCAGCGGGGACTTGGGGTCCCGCGAGCAGTACTTC.